This TCR beta chain derives from a study of blood T cell repertoires in COVID-19. Study-wide context: Sites in the United States, Italy and Spain provided acute and convalescent COVID-19 samples. Sources were T cells, B-cell-depleted T cells, or PBMCs; the material itself was cDNA or gDNA.

Assay used: immunoSEQ multiplex PCR; TCRdb lists only in-frame clones, some missing. The sample carries 300,000 to 350,000 clones, about 90% recorded once. Across about two dozen US areas, participants ranged in age from roughly 18 to 95 years. V lost 3 bases and J lost 7, with 9 bases in between. Germline V gene lookup returns CDR1 LGHDT and CDR2 YNNKEL (reference sequence). There are 13 residues in the CDR3. This sequence was found in a young woman with acute COVID-19. Sample: PBMCs or T cells enriched from blood (not recorded which). V and J are TRBV3-1 (or the pseudogene TRBV3-2) and TRBJ2-2; D possibly corresponds to TRBD1 (5 bases). The DNA for the CDR3 is TGTGCCAGCAGCCAGCAGGGTATCGGGGAGCTGTTTTTT. Protein product: CASSQQGIGELFF.